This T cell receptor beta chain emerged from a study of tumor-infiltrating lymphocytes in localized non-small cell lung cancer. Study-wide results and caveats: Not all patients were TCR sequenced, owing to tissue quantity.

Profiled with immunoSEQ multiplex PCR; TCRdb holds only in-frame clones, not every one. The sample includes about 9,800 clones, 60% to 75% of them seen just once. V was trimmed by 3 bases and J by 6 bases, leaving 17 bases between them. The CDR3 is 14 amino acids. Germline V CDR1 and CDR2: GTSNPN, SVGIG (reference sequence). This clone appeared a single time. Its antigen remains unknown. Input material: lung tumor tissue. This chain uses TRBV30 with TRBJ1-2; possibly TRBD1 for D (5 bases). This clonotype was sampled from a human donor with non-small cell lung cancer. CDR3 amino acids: CAWSAAAGPHGYTF. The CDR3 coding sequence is TGTGCCTGGAGCGCCGCCGCGGGACCACATGGCTACACCTTC.